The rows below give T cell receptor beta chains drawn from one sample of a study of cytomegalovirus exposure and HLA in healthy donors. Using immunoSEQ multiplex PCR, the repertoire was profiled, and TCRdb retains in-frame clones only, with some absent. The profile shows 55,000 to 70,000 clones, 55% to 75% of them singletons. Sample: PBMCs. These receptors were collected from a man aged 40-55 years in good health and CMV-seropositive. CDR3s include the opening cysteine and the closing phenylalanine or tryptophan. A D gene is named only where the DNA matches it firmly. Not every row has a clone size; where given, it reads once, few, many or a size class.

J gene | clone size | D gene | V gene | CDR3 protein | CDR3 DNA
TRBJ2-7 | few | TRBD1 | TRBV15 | CATRDRTGIPYEQYF | TGTGCCACCAGAGACCGGACAGGGATCCCCTACGAGCAGTACTTC
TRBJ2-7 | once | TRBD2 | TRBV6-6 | CASSSGGASYEQYF | TGTGCCAGCAGTAGCGGGGGGGCCTCCTACGAGCAGTACTTC
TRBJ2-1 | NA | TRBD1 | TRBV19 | CASSTAHRGSLYNEQFF | TGTGCCAGTAGTACCGCACACAGGGGTTCGCTTTACAATGAGCAGTTCTTC
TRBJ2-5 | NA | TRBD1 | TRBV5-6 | CASSDRAGHQETQYF | TGTGCCAGCAGCGACAGGGCGGGTCACCAAGAGACCCAGTACTTC
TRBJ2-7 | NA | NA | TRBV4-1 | CASSQGGRAAYEQYF | TGCGCCAGCAGCCAAGGGGGGCGGGCAGCCTACGAGCAGTACTTC
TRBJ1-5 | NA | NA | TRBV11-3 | CARIRSSYQPQHF | TGTGCCAGGATCAGATCCTCCTATCAGCCCCAGCATTTT
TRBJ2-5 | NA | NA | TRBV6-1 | CASSSRETQYF | TGTGCCAGCAGCTCTAGGGAGACCCAGTACTTC
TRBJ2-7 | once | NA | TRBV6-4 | CRGGEQYF | TGCCGGGGAGGCGAGCAGTACTTC
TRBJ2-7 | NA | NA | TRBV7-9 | CASERWKGVLSDEQYF | TGTGCCAGTGAACGATGGAAGGGGGTTCTGAGCGACGAGCAGTACTTC
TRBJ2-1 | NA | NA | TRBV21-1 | CASSKEAGGPDEQFF | TGTGCCAGCAGCAAAGAGGCGGGGGGGCCTGATGAGCAGTTCTTC
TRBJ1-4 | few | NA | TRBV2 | CASKPWTATNEKLFF | TGTGCCAGCAAACCCTGGACAGCAACTAATGAAAAACTGTTTTTT
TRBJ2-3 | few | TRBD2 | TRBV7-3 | CASSLNPPSGNTDTQYF | TGTGCCAGCAGCTTAAACCCCCCTAGCGGCAACACAGATACGCAGTATTTT
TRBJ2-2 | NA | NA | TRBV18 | CASSPRGPRRTGELFF | TGTGCCAGCTCACCCAGAGGACCAAGGAGGACCGGGGAGCTGTTTTTT
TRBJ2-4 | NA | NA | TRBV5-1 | CASSSGTVGGIQYF | TGCGCCAGCAGCTCCGGGACGGTGGGGGGCATTCAGTACTTC